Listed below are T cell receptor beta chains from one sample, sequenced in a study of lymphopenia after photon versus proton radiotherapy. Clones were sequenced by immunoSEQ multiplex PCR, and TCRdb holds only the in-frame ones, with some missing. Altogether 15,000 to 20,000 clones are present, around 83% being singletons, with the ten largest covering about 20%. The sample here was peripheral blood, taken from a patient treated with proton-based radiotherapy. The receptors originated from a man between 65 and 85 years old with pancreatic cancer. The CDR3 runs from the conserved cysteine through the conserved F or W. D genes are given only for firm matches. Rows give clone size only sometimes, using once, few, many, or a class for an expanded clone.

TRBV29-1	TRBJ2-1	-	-	TGCAGCTTTTCGGTTTCGGGAAATAACAATGAGCAGTTCTTC	CSFSVSGNNNEQFF
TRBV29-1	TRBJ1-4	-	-	TGCAGCGTCGAGATAGACGAAAAACTGTTTTTT	CSVEIDEKLFF
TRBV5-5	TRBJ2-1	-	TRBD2	TGTGCCAGCAGCTTGCGAGCGGGAGTCCCCAATGAGCAGTTCTTC	CASSLRAGVPNEQFF
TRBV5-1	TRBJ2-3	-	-	TGCGCCAGCAGCTTGGAAGGGACAGATACGCAGTATTTT	CASSLEGTDTQYF
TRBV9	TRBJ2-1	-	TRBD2	TGTGCCAGCAGCGTAGTTGGAGCGGGGGGGCTTGCTGAGCAGTTCTTC	CASSVVGAGGLAEQFF
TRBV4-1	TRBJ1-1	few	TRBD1	TGCGCCAGCAGCCAAGCAGGGACAGGGGCTATGAACACTGAAGCTTTCTTT	CASSQAGTGAMNTEAFF
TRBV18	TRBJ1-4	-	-	TGTGCCAGCTCACCACCGCCAGGAAATGAAAAACTGTTTTTT	CASSPPPGNEKLFF
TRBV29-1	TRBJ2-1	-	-	TGCAGCGTCTCCGACGCGAATGAGCAGTTCTTC	CSVSDANEQFF
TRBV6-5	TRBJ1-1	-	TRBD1	TGTGCCAGCACGGGACAGGGAGGGTTCGCTGAAGCTTTCTTT	CASTGQGGFAEAFF
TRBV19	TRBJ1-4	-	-	TGTGCCAGTAGTCCAGACCATCGGTCGAAAAAAAAACTGTTTTTT	CASSPDHRSKKKLFF
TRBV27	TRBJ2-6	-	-	TGTGCCAGTAGCTCCCCAGGGGCTAGCGGAAACTCTGGGGCCAACGTCCTGACTTTC	CASSSPGASGNSGANVLTF
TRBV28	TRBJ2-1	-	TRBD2	TGTGCCAGCAGTTTAGGATTCACTAGCGGATACAATGAGCAGTTCTTC	CASSLGFTSGYNEQFF
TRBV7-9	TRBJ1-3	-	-	TGTGCCAGCAGCTTAGCTCTCCGCTTCTCTGGAAACACCATATATTTT	CASSLALRFSGNTIYF
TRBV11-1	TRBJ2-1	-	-	TGTGCCAGCAGCTTACCAGTCTCCTACAATGAGCAGTTCTTC	CASSLPVSYNEQFF
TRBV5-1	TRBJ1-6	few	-	TGCGCCAGCAGCAACGAGGGGCTCGGTTCACCCCTCCACTTT	CASSNEGLGSPLHF
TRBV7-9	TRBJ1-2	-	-	TGTGCCAGCAGTCGTACCGGGACTCCGACTGACTATGGCTACACCTTC	CASSRTGTPTDYGYTF
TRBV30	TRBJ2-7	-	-	TGTGCCTGGAGTGACACCTACGAGCAGTACTTC	CAWSDTYEQYF
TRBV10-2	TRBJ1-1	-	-	TGCGCCAGCAGTGAGTTTGGAACTGAAGCTTTCTTT	CASSEFGTEAFF
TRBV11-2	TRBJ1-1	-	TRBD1	TGTGCCAGCAGCCCGCAGACAGGGGGCTCGGCTGAAGCTTTCTTT	CASSPQTGGSAEAFF
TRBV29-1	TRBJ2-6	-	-	TGCAGCGTTCGTCTGGGGGTAAGCTCTGGGGCCAACGTCCTGACTTTC	CSVRLGVSSGANVLTF
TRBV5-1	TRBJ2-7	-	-	TGCGCCAGCAGCTTATCCATGGACCAGGGCGAGCAGTACTTC	CASSLSMDQGEQYF
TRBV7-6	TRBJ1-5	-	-	TGTGCCAGCAGCTTAGATGGCAGGGTGGAGCCCCAGCATTTT	CASSLDGRVEPQHF
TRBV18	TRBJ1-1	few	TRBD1	TGTGCCAGCTCACCATCTGATCTAGGACAGGGGATTAGTGAAGCTTTCTTT	CASSPSDLGQGISEAFF
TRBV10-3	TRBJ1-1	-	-	TGTGCCATCAGCGTTTCAGGAGTATTGAACACTGAAGCTTTCTTT	CAISVSGVLNTEAFF
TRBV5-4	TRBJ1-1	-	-	TGTGCCAGCAGCCCGACAGACTTGAACACTGAAGCTTTCTTT	CASSPTDLNTEAFF
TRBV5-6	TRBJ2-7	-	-	TGTGCCAGCAGCTTAAATTACGAGCAGTACTTC	CASSLNYEQYF
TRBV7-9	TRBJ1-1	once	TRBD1	TGTGCCAGCAGCTTAGCGTCAGGAGGGGGCCGCGCTTTCTTT	CASSLASGGGRAFF
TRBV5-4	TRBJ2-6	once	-	TGTGCCAGCAGCTTGCGGGAGATCTCTGGGGCCAACGTCCTGACTTTC	CASSLREISGANVLTF
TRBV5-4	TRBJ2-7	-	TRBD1	TGTGCCAGCAGCCGGGACAGGATCCTTCAGCAGTACTTC	CASSRDRILQQYF
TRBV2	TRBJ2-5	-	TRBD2	TGTGCCAGCAGTTTTACTAGCGGGGGAGAGACCCAGTACTTC	CASSFTSGGETQYF
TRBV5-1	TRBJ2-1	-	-	TGCGCCAGCAGCTTAGGTGGGAGTTCCTACAATGAGCAGTTCTTC	CASSLGGSSYNEQFF
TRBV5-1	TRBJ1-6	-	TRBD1	TGCGCCAGCTCGCCAGAGGGGACAGGGCAATCACCCCTCCACTTT	CASSPEGTGQSPLHF
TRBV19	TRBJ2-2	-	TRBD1	TGTGCCAGCAGCCGGGAGTGGGGACAGGGTCAGGCCGGGGAGCTGTTTTTT	CASSREWGQGQAGELFF
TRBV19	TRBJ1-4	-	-	TGTGCCAGTAGTTCGCCTGGGGGGACTAATGAAAAACTGTTTTTT	CASSSPGGTNEKLFF
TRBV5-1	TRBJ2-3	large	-	TGCGCCAGCAGCTCGGTCTTGGGGGCTAGCACAGATACGCAGTATTTT	CASSSVLGASTDTQYF
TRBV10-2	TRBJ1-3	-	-	TGCGCCAGCAGTGAACAGGGCTCTGGAAACACCATATATTTT	CASSEQGSGNTIYF
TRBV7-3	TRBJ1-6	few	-	TGTGCCAGCAGCGTTCTGGGAGATTCACCCCTCCACTTT	CASSVLGDSPLHF
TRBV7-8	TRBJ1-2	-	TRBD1	TGTGCCAGCAGCCCCAGACGGGACAGGCTCAACTATGGCTACACCTTC	CASSPRRDRLNYGYTF
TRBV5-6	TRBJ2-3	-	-	TGTGCCAGCAGCTTGGGGGCAAGGAGCACAGATACGCAGTATTTT	CASSLGARSTDTQYF
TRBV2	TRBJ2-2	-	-	TGTGCCAGCAGACCGCAGGTCACCGGGGAGCTGTTTTTT	CASRPQVTGELFF
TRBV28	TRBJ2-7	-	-	TGTGCCAGCAGTTTAAGTGGGGGCGAGCAGTACTTC	CASSLSGGEQYF